This record concerns one T cell receptor beta chain sequence. Its cognate antigen is unknown. Looked up from germline, CDR1 is DFQATT and CDR2 is SNEGSKA (reference sequence). V gave up 5 bases and J gave up 2 bases; unmatched junction bases: 10. The CDR3 is 16 residues long. TCRdb processed the 5' RACE reads anew with MiXCR; each CDR3 protein has one entry. The sample holds hundreds of thousands of distinct CDR3 sequences, about a quarter seen once. These data originate in a study of CD8 T cells in ankylosing spondylitis. General study points: The authors reported significant enrichment of disease-linked clones in matched ankylosing spondylitis synovial fluid.

The chain combines TRBV20-1 with TRBJ2-1, with 9 bases that match TRBD1. The sample taken for sequencing was blood, either unsorted or a sorted T cell fraction (not recorded which). This clonotype was obtained from a male donor with ankylosing spondylitis or in good health (not recorded which). The CDR3 sequence is CSAVPGTGSPYNEQFF. The CDR3 nucleotides read TGCAGTGCTGTCCCCGGGACAGGGTCCCCCTACAATGAGCAGTTCTTC.